The clone carrying this TCR beta chain has at least ten counts. This specimen belongs to a study of spatial heterogeneity in lung cancer. Study as a whole: Detected beta-chain sequences consistently exceeded alpha-chain sequences.

Deletions cut 6 bases from V and 6 bases from J, with 12 bases between. The CDR3 runs to 12 residues. Per the germline V gene, CDR1 is SQVTM and CDR2 is ANQGSEA. Individually, TCR cDNA molecules were each labelled with a unique molecular identifier. A single record per CDR3 protein comes from TCRdb applying MiXCR to the 5' RACE reads. The sample records some 78,000 distinct CDR3 sequences, roughly 8% being singletons. Time point of the sample: sample taken at primary tumor resection. There were 72 donors, all of them untreated patients with early-stage non-small cell lung cancer. The V and J genes are TRBV29-1 and TRBJ1-3; a possible D gene is TRBD1 (5 bases). This TCR was sampled from a male donor with early-stage non-small cell lung cancer. The sequencing used PBMCs, collected at surgery. For the CDR3, the DNA is TGCAGCGTGGGGGACTCCGTAAACACCATATATTTT. Translating it yields CSVGDSVNTIYF.